The 20 T cell receptor beta chains below come from one sample, sequenced in a study of breast tumors, draining lymph nodes, adjacent tissues. Samples came from axillary lymph nodes draining the breast cancer. Via MiXCR, TCRdb re-called the multiplex PCR reads, giving one row per CDR3 protein. The sample contains some 130,000 distinct CDR3 sequences, 20% to 25% of which appear only once. Sequencing was performed on axillary lymph node tissue. Receptor source: a female donor with breast cancer. Some clones in this sample may be carry-over from other donors' samples.

Regarding this clonotype: This clone may be a read error of a much larger clone one base away. V and J are TRBV2 and TRBJ2-1; D uncertain. Trimming pared 8 bases from V and 7 bases from J, leaving 18 bases between. Germline V lookup: CDR1 SNHLY, CDR2 FYNNEI. The CDR3 runs 14 residues. CDR3 sequence: CASSLGYPSNEQFF. CDR3 DNA sequence: TGTGCCAGCTCCCTAGGGTATCCCTCGAATGAGCAGTTCTTC.

Ten or more counts support this clonotype. One junction end does not reproduce the germline sequence, and a read error may be involved. This chain connects TRBV7-7 to TRBJ2-5; D uncertain. The CDR3 is 13 amino acids. The V gene's germline CDR1 is SSHAT and CDR2 FNYEAQ (reference sequence). The CDR3 nucleotides read TGTGCTAGCAGCTTACCGGGTGGAGAGACCCAGTACTTC. Translated: CASSLPGGETQYF.

This clonotype was seen ten or more times. The rearrangement joins TRBV5-1 to TRBJ2-2; possible D gene TRBD2, 5 bases. There are 14 residues in the CDR3. Germline V CDR1 and CDR2: SGHRS, YFSETQ. V lost 0 bases and J 6 bases, leaving 9 bases between the germline ends. Here the CDR3 DNA reads TGCGCCAGCAGCTTGGAGAGGGTACCCGGGGAGCTGTTTTTT. This codes for CASSLERVPGELFF.

This clonotype was detected only a few times. This chain connects TRBV11-1 to TRBJ2-1; 11 nucleotides align to TRBD2. The CDR3 is 15 residues long. With V trimmed by 2 bases and J by 6 bases, 3 bases remained unmatched. CDR1 SGHAT and CDR2 FQDESV come from the germline V gene (reference sequence). The CDR3 bases are TGTGCCAGCAGCTTAATCGGGACTAGCGGCAATGAGCAGTTCTTC. This translates into CASSLIGTSGNEQFF.

At least ten counts were recorded for this clonotype. V gene TRBV24-1 combines with J gene TRBJ1-2, with unresolved D. CDR1 KGHDR and CDR2 SFDVKD come from the germline V gene. V lost 4 bases and J 4 bases, leaving 6 bases between the germline ends. The CDR3 consists of 12 residues. The CDR3 DNA sequence: TGTGCCACCAGTGACTCGAGCTATGGCTACACCTTC. It specifies CATSDSSYGYTF.

The rearrangement links TRBV6-5 to TRBJ1-3; 9 bases agree with TRBD1. Unmatched junction bases numbered 11, after V lost 5 bases and J lost 3 bases. Germline assignment: CDR1 MNHEY and CDR2 SVGAGI. This CDR3 contains 17 residues. The CDR3 DNA follows: TGTGCCAGCAGTACCCCATCCGGGACAGGGAGTGGAAACACCATATATTTT. Amino acids: CASSTPSGTGSGNTIYF.

The chain couples TRBV20-1 to TRBJ2-5; unclear D gene. Trimming took 3 bases from V and 5 from J, leaving 10 bases between them. The V gene's germline CDR1 is DFQATT and CDR2 SNEGSKA (reference sequence). This CDR3 is 12 amino acids long. DNA of the CDR3: TGCAGTGCTAGGACTTCAAAGGAGACCCAGTACTTC. Encoded protein: CSARTSKETQYF.

This clonotype came up many times. The chain uses TRBV6-5 and TRBJ2-5; no definite D call. V dropped 2 bases and J dropped 7 bases, with 14 bases sitting between them. The CDR3 extends over 14 amino acids. CDR1 and CDR2 (germline): MNHEY, SVGAGI. This CDR3 reads CASSYEDGEATQYF. CDR3 sequence (DNA): TGTGCCAGCAGTTACGAGGACGGAGAAGCGACCCAGTACTTC.

This clonotype appeared a few times. As the CDR3 is not closed by the conserved phenylalanine or tryptophan, this likely results from a read error. This sequence joins TRBV30 and TRBJ2-5; possibly TRBD1 for D (7 bases). CDR3 length: 15 residues. Germline V gene lookup returns CDR1 GTSNPN and CDR2 SVGIG (reference sequence). The V gene lost 1 base and the J gene lost 4 bases, with 16 bases spanning the gap. CDR3 region: CAWSDRGRLGETQYL. As DNA, the CDR3 is TGTGCCTGGAGTGACAGGGGCAGACTAGGAGAGACCCAGTACCTC.

This clonotype was detected many times. The chain combines TRBV27 with TRBJ2-1; maybe TRBD2 (6 bases). Trimming pared 7 bases from V and 4 bases from J, leaving 11 bases between. The CDR3 length is 13 residues. From germline, CDR1 is MNHEY and CDR2 SMNVEV (reference sequence). In DNA, the CDR3 is TGTGCCAGCAATCCTGGAGGGTACAATGAGCAGTTCTTC. This codes for CASNPGGYNEQFF.

In regard to this clonotype: Given the absence of the conserved phenylalanine or tryptophan at the CDR3 end, a read error is likely. The chain carries TRBV7-2 and TRBJ2-5; D call uncertain. In germline, CDR1 is SGHTA, CDR2 FQGNSA. There are 14 residues in the CDR3. Trimming left V 5 bases short and J 1 base short, with 11 bases between. The CDR3 region is CASSNSGFQETQYC. DNA for the CDR3: TGTGCCAGCAGCAACTCCGGGTTCCAAGAGACCCAGTACTGC.

This clonotype was seen at least ten times. The chain carries TRBV7-8 and TRBJ2-7; D gene uncertain. V lost 4 bases and J lost 2, with 9 bases in between. The CDR3 covers 13 residues. Germline V gives CDR1 SGHVS, CDR2 FQNEAQ. The CDR3 is CASSYDGAYEQYF. CDR3 nucleotide sequence: TGTGCCAGCAGCTACGACGGAGCCTACGAGCAGTACTTC.

This clonotype was recorded many times. V is TRBV19 and J is TRBJ2-1; TRBD2 matches 8 bases. Unmatched junction bases numbered 3, after V lost 2 bases and J lost 6 bases. The CDR3 is made up of 14 amino acids. The germline V gene encodes CDR1 LNHDA and CDR2 SQIVND (reference sequence). The CDR3 DNA is TGTGCCAGTAGTATACAGGGGACTAGCAATGAGCAGTTCTTC. It specifies CASSIQGTSNEQFF. The full variable domain, its missing parts supplied by reference TRBV19 and TRBJ2-1, is DGGITQSPKYLFRKEGQNVTLSCEQNLNHDAMYWYRQDPGQGLRLIYYSQIVNDFQKGDIAEGYSVSREKKESFPLTVTSAQKNPTAFYLCASSIQGTSNEQFFGPGTRLTVL.

A remark on this clonotype: This may be a read error: a much more frequent sequence differs by one nucleotide. The conserved phenylalanine or tryptophan is not found at the CDR3 terminus, so this likely reflects a read error. The gene calls are TRBV20-1 and TRBJ2-5; D gene uncertain. V was trimmed by 0 bases and J by 3 bases, leaving 17 bases between them. CDR1 is DFQATT and CDR2 is SNEGSKA in the germline V gene (reference sequence). CDR3 length: 16 amino acids. CDR3 nucleotides: TGCAGTGCTAGAGATCCCAATAGGCCTAGGGAAGAGACCCAGTACTCC. Translated: CSARDPNRPREETQYS.

This clonotype has ten or more counts. A junction boundary mismatches the germline segment, possibly from a read error. The V gene is TRBV7-2, the J gene TRBJ1-2; D gene ambiguous. The germline V gene has CDR1 SGHTA and CDR2 FQGNSA. The CDR3 is made up of 14 amino acids. CDR3 region: CASSIAREMGGYTF. In nucleotides, the CDR3 is TGTGCCAGCAGCATAGCTCGGGAAATGGGCGGCTACACCTTC.

On this clonotype: A much larger clone lies one base from this, so it may be a read error. V and J are TRBV30 and TRBJ2-2; TRBD2 might be the D (5 bases). Germline loops: CDR1 GTSNPN, CDR2 SVGIG (reference sequence). The CDR3 extends over 15 amino acids. The CDR3 region is CAWSVDPGVTGELLF. Here the CDR3 DNA reads TGTGCCTGGAGTGTAGACCCCGGGGTCACCGGGGAGCTGCTTTTT.

This clonotype was detected ten times or more. The gene calls are TRBV12-3 or TRBV12-4 and TRBJ1-3; D gene uncertain. This CDR3 comprises 15 residues. Trimming removed 8 bases at V and 0 bases at J, with 14 bases between. For the CDR3, the DNA is TGTGCCAGCTCCCTGCGCCCCAACTCTGGAAACACCATATATTTT. This gives the protein CASSLRPNSGNTIYF.

This clonotype has at least ten counts. The chain is built from TRBV3-1 and TRBJ2-6; tentatively, D is TRBD2 (6 bases). Between the trimmed V and J ends, which lost 2 bases and 2 bases, there was a span of 7 bases. CDR3 size: 15 residues. In germline, CDR1 is LGHDT, CDR2 YNNKEL (reference sequence). CDR3 sequence (DNA): TGTGCCAGCAGCCAAAGGAGGGCTGGGGCCAACGTCCTGACTTTC. This translates into CASSQRRAGANVLTF.

This clonotype came up many times. V gene TRBV11-2 combines with J gene TRBJ2-1; D unresolved. V gave up 0 bases and J gave up 2 bases, with 14 bases separating them. Germline-derived CDR1 and CDR2 are SGHAT and FQNNGV. CDR3 size: 17 residues. The CDR3 DNA reads as TGTGCCAGCAGCTTAGACATGGAGCAGGCAGCCTACAATGAGCAGTTCTTC. Residues: CASSLDMEQAAYNEQFF.

This clonotype was seen ten or more times. V gene TRBV30 combines with J gene TRBJ1-6; no clear D gene. The germline V gene encodes CDR1 GTSNPN and CDR2 SVGIG (reference sequence). The CDR3 covers 16 residues. The V end lost 2 bases, the J end lost 0 bases, and 11 bases lay between the germline ends. This chain's CDR3 is CAWSTTQSSYNSPLHF. CDR3 coding DNA: TGTGCCTGGAGTACGACACAGAGCTCCTATAATTCACCCCTCCACTTT. The variable domain in full, completed from reference TRBV30 and TRBJ1-6, reads SQTIHQWPATLVQPVGSPLSLECTVEGTSNPNLYWYRQAAGRGLQLLFYSVGIGQISSEVPQNLSASRPQDRQFILSSKKLLLSDSGFYLCAWSTTQSSYNSPLHFGNGTRLTVT.